The 24 T cell receptor beta chains listed next were all sequenced from one sample in a study of CD8+ T cells in alopecia areata. Extraction of RNA preceded its reverse transcription into cDNA, which served as the sequencing template. The method was immunoSEQ multiplex PCR; TCRdb's version includes in-frame clones alone and lacks a portion of them. Of about 97,000 clones in the sample, around 45% were seen once. The material sequenced was CD4+ T cells sorted from blood. The receptors come from a human donor with alopecia areata.

The gene calls are TRBV5-1 and TRBJ2-1; no definite D call. Deletions cut 0 bases from V and 9 bases from J, with 4 bases between. This CDR3 comprises 11 residues. CDR1 is SGHRS, CDR2 YFSETQ, per germline. The CDR3 nucleotides are TGCGCCAGCAGCTTGGTCGGTGAGCAGTTCTTC. It specifies CASSLVGEQFF.

This clone appeared many times. The rearrangement joins TRBV19 to TRBJ2-3, with TRBD2 as a possible D gene (6 bases). Germline-derived CDR1 and CDR2 are LNHDA and SQIVND (reference sequence). Trimming took 6 bases from V and 2 from J, leaving 12 bases between them. This CDR3 has 14 amino acids. CDR3 residues: CASRNTGVTDTQYF. The CDR3 DNA reads as TGTGCCAGTAGAAATACGGGAGTCACAGATACGCAGTATTTT.

This chain links TRBV29-1 with TRBJ2-3, with D perhaps matching TRBD1 (7 bases). Germline V gene lookup returns CDR1 SQVTM and CDR2 ANQGSEA. Between the trimmed V and J ends, which lost 4 bases and 5 bases, there was a span of 13 bases. The length of the CDR3 is 13 residues. CDR3 protein: CSVVRGAGDTQYF. In DNA, the CDR3 is TGCAGCGTTGTCAGGGGGGCGGGAGATACGCAGTATTTT.

The chain recombines TRBV9 with TRBJ2-3; tentatively, D is TRBD1 (6 bases). The germline V and J ends were trimmed by 4 bases and 4 bases, with 13 bases remaining between them. The CDR3 consists of 14 residues. Germline V gene sequence: CDR1 SGDLS, CDR2 YYNGEE. The CDR3 protein is CASSYQGHPDTQYF. CDR3 DNA: TGTGCCAGCAGCTATCAGGGGCACCCAGATACGCAGTATTTT.

The chain recombines TRBV28 with TRBJ2-4; 9 bases map to TRBD2. V was pared by 8 bases and J by 2 bases, with 16 bases of the junction left unmatched. CDR1 MDHEN and CDR2 SYDVKM come from the germline V gene. This CDR3 comprises 18 residues. The CDR3 sequence: CASEGGGALVGTKNIQYF. CDR3 bases: TGTGCCAGCGAAGGCGGGGGGGCCTTAGTGGGAACCAAAAACATTCAGTACTTC.

The V and J genes are TRBV30 and TRBJ1-4; TRBD1 matches at 7 bases. Losses at the gene ends were 5 bases for V and 6 bases for J; bases not matched to a gene: 6. The CDR3 spans 13 residues. Germline CDR1 GTSNPN, CDR2 SVGIG (reference sequence). Here the CDR3 reads CAWGRDSDEKLFF. Written as DNA, the CDR3 is TGTGCCTGGGGACGGGACAGTGATGAAAAACTGTTTTTT.

The chain couples TRBV5-1 to TRBJ2-3; D unclear. V lost 2 bases, J lost 6 bases, and 13 bases lay in between. This CDR3 comprises 14 residues. Per germline, CDR1 SGHRS and CDR2 YFSETQ. The CDR3 coding sequence is TGCGCCAGCAGCTTAGACTTCTCCGGGGATACGCAGTATTTT. Its translation is CASSLDFSGDTQYF. Full variable domain (outside the CDR3, taken from reference TRBV5-1 and TRBJ2-3): KAGVTQTPRYLIKTRGQQVTLSCSPISGHRSVSWYQQTPGQGLQFLFEYFSETQRNKGNFPGRFSGRQFSNSRSEMNVSTLELGDSALYLCASSLDFSGDTQYFGPGTRLTVL.

This chain uses TRBV29-1 with TRBJ2-2; D unresolved. Germline values: CDR1 SQVTM, CDR2 ANQGSEA. Trimming took off 3 bases at V and 1 base at J, with 0 bases between the two ends. This CDR3 is 11 amino acids long. CDR3 residues: CSVENTGELFF. CDR3 nucleotides: TGCAGCGTTGAGAACACCGGGGAGCTGTTTTTT.

The chain recombines TRBV7-3 with TRBJ2-5; 7 nucleotides line up with TRBD2. CDR3 length: 15 residues. The trim removed 5 bases at V and 5 bases at J, leaving 11 bases unmatched. Germline assignment: CDR1 SGHTA and CDR2 FQGTGA. Written as DNA, the CDR3 is TGTGCCAGCAGCCCTAGCGGTGTTCGGGGGGAGACCCAGTACTTC. Its protein product is CASSPSGVRGETQYF.

The chain joins TRBV9 to TRBJ2-3, with 7 bases fitting TRBD2. The germline V gene has CDR1 SGDLS and CDR2 YYNGEE. This CDR3 region has 16 residues. Trimming at V came to 4 bases and at J to 3 bases, leaving 11 bases not matched to a gene. The DNA for the CDR3 is TGTGCCAGCAGCCCCGGAGCGGGAAGGTCGACAGATACGCAGTATTTT. It codes for CASSPGAGRSTDTQYF. The complete variable domain, with remaining parts taken from reference TRBV9 and TRBJ2-3, reads DSGVTQTPKHLITATGQRVTLRCSPRSGDLSVYWYQQSLDQGLQFLIQYYNGEERAKGNILERFSAQQFPDLHSELNLSSLELGDSALYFCASSPGAGRSTDTQYFGPGTRLTVL.

V gene TRBV5-1 combines with J gene TRBJ2-3; possible D gene TRBD2, 6 bases. Trimming cost V 0 bases and J 2 bases, with 10 bases left between them. Germline values: CDR1 SGHRS, CDR2 YFSETQ. This CDR3 is built from 15 residues. For the CDR3, the DNA is TGCGCCAGCAGCTTGGAGGGGAGGCCCACAGATACGCAGTATTTT. This codes for CASSLEGRPTDTQYF.

This chain joins TRBV2 and TRBJ1-6; D ambiguous. CDR1 and CDR2 from the germline V gene are SNHLY and FYNNEI. CDR3 length: 15 amino acids. V lost 4 bases and J 10 bases, leaving 17 bases between the germline ends. DNA of the CDR3: TGTGCCAGCAGTGGGGAGGGCGGCGGGAAGTCACCCCTCCACTTT. Its translation is CASSGEGGGKSPLHF.

The chain carries TRBV18 and TRBJ2-7; 9 bases align to TRBD1. The CDR3 is 15 residues long. CDR1 is KGHSH, CDR2 LQKENI, per germline. J lost 3 bases, V lost 6 bases, and 9 bases had no gene match. This CDR3 reads CASSRESTGGYEQYF. As DNA, the CDR3 is TGTGCCAGCTCCAGGGAGTCGACAGGGGGCTACGAGCAGTACTTC. Complete variable domain (other parts from reference TRBV18 and TRBJ2-7): NAGVMQNPRHLVRRRGQEARLRCSPMKGHSHVYWYRQLPEEGLKFMVYLQKENIIDESGMPKERFSAEFPKEGPSILRIQQVVRGDSAAYFCASSRESTGGYEQYFGPGTRLTVT.

The J gene is TRBJ1-2, the V gene TRBV30, with 7 bases aligning to TRBD1. The CDR3 runs to 16 residues. Germline CDR1 GTSNPN, CDR2 SVGIG (reference sequence). Trimming at V came to 2 bases and at J to 2 bases, leaving 11 bases not matched to a gene. CDR3 loop: CAWSRPRDSANYGYTF. In DNA, the CDR3 is TGTGCCTGGAGTAGGCCCCGGGACAGCGCGAACTATGGCTACACCTTC.

This clone was found once. The V call is TRBV5-4, the J call TRBJ2-7, with a possible D match to TRBD1 (5 bases). The CDR3 length is 13 residues. V lost 3 bases and J 4 bases, leaving 11 bases between the germline ends. Germline CDR1 reads SGHNT; CDR2 reads YYREEE (reference sequence). CDR3 DNA: TGTGCCAGCAGCTCTCCAGGGTTGTACGAGCAGTACTTC. It yields the protein CASSSPGLYEQYF.

This chain links TRBV4-1 with TRBJ2-1, with 13 bases matching TRBD2. V trimming: 1 base; J trimming: 4 bases; junction bases outside the gene matches: 13. The CDR3 extends over 20 amino acids. Looked up from germline, CDR1 is MGHRA and CDR2 is YSYEKL. CDR3 nucleotides: TGCGCCAGCAGCCAAGTGATCGGTGGACTAGCGGGAGTACAGTACAATGAGCAGTTCTTC. Residues: CASSQVIGGLAGVQYNEQFF.

The rearrangement joins TRBV29-1 to TRBJ2-1; 9 nucleotides line up with TRBD1. This CDR3 region has 12 residues. Per germline, CDR1 SQVTM and CDR2 ANQGSEA. Here the CDR3 DNA reads TGCGGGGGACAGGGTACCAGTAATGAGCAGTTCTTC. The encoded protein is CGGQGTSNEQFF.

Comments on this clone: The junction differs from germline at one of its ends, possibly a read error. At the DNA level, this CDR3 is encoded by other sequences in the same sample as well. The J gene is TRBJ2-3, the V gene TRBV30; D is uncertain. The germline CDR1 and CDR2 sequences are GTSNPN and SVGIG (reference sequence). This CDR3 has 11 amino acids. The CDR3 protein is CAWSPADTQYF. The CDR3 DNA follows: TGTGCCTGGAGTCCAGCAGATACGCAATATTTT.

V gene TRBV30 combines with J gene TRBJ2-7; 7 bases are a match to TRBD1. CDR1 and CDR2 from the germline V gene are GTSNPN and SVGIG (reference sequence). With V trimmed by 0 bases and J by 2 bases, 10 bases remained unmatched. CDR3 length: 16 amino acids. CDR3 residues: CAWSVRYRQGTYEQYF. CDR3 nucleotides: TGTGCCTGGAGTGTAAGGTATCGACAGGGTACCTACGAGCAGTACTTC.

The chain is built from TRBV2 and TRBJ2-7; 7 bases align to TRBD1. Trimming at V came to 8 bases and at J to 1 base, leaving 8 bases not matched to a gene. Germline V gene data show CDR1 as SNHLY and CDR2 as FYNNEI. This CDR3 has 14 amino acids. CDR3 region: CASQATGNSYEQYF. The CDR3 coding sequence is TGTGCCAGCCAAGCGACAGGGAATTCCTACGAGCAGTACTTC.

The chain employs TRBV20-1 and TRBJ2-1; D unclear. Trimming took off 4 bases at V and 5 bases at J, with 6 bases between the two ends. The CDR3 spans 11 residues. Germline V CDR1 and CDR2: DFQATT, SNEGSKA (reference sequence). CDR3 coding DNA: TGCAGTGCTACGACAAACAATGAGCAGTTCTTC. Its translation: CSATTNNEQFF.

V is TRBV27 and J is TRBJ2-2, with 10 positions matching TRBD2. Germline CDR1 reads MNHEY; CDR2 reads SMNVEV (reference sequence). This CDR3 has 15 residues. V lost 5 bases, J lost 5 bases, and 5 bases stayed unmatched. The CDR3 sequence is CASSPGLAWTGELFF. CDR3 in DNA: TGTGCCAGCAGTCCGGGACTAGCGTGGACCGGGGAGCTGTTTTTT.

J is TRBJ1-2 and V is TRBV5-4; D is ambiguous. CDR3 length equals 13 residues. Germline loops: CDR1 SGHNT, CDR2 YYREEE (reference sequence). V dropped 3 bases and J dropped 2 bases, with 8 bases sitting between them. The CDR3 reads CASSSIENYGYTF. DNA for the CDR3: TGTGCCAGCAGCTCCATCGAAAACTATGGCTACACCTTC.

This clone showed up just a few times. The rearrangement links TRBV6-6 to TRBJ2-7; D possibly matches TRBD1 or TRBD2 (7 bases each). The CDR3 loop spans 15 amino acids. V was pared by 0 bases and J by 5 bases, with 14 bases between. Germline lookup yields CDR1 MNHNY and CDR2 SVGAGI (reference sequence). The CDR3 region has the DNA TGTGCCAGCAGTTACTCGGGAGGGGGCAAGGACGAGCAGTACTTC. It yields the protein CASSYSGGGKDEQYF.